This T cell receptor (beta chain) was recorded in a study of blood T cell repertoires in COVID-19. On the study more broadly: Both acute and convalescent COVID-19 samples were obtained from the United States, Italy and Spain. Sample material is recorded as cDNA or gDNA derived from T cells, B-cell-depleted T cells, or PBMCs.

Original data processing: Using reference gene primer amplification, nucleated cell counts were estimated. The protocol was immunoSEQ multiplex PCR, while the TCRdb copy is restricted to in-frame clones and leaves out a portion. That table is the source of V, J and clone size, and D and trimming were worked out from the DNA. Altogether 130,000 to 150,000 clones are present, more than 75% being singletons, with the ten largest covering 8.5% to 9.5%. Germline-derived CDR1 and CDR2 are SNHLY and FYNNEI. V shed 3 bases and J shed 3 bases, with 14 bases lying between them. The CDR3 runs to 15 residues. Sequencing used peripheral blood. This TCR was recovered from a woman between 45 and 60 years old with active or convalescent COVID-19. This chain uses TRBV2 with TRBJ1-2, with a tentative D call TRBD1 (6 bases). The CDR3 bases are TGTGCCAGCAGTGATTTGGGACAAACCTACTATGGCTACACCTTC. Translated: CASSDLGQTYYGYTF.